The following is a T cell receptor beta chain sequence with its context. Its antigen is as yet unknown. This sample is part of a study of T cell repertoires in cytomegalovirus infection. In the study overall: It can be stated that public TCR beta signatures indicated CMV infection as well as a matching HLA type.

V gave up 3 bases and J gave up 2 bases, with 12 bases separating them. CDR1 is SGHTA and CDR2 is FQGNSA in the germline V gene. CDR3 length equals 15 residues. Study-wide findings and caveats: The ex vivo response showed dominance by HLA-C-restricted CMV-specific TCR beta clonotypes.

Using its own MiXCR run on the reads, TCRdb lists one record per CDR3 protein. The top ten hold about an eighth of the sample, which has about 310,000 distinct CDR3 sequences, around a quarter seen once. The clonotype was recovered from a human donor in good health (CMV status not recorded). Some clones in this sample may be carry-over from other donors' samples. The input for sequencing was cultured PBMCs, taken from culture after CMV antigen stimulation. The chain joins TRBV7-2 to TRBJ2-3; TRBD2 might be the D (6 bases). The CDR3 DNA is TGTGCCAGCAGCTTCGTAGCGGATTACACAGATACGCAGTATTTT. Translated, it gives CASSFVADYTDTQYF.